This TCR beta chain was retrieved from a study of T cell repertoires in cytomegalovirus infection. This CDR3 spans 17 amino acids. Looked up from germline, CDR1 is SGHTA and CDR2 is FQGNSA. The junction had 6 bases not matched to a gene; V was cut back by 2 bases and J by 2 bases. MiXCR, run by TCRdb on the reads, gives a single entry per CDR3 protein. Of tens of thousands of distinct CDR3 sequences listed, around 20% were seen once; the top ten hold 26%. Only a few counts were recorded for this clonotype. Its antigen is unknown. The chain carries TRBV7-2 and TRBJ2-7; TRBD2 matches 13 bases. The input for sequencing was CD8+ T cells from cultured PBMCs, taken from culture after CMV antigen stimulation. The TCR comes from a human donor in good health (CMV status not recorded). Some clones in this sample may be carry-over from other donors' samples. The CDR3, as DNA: TGTGCCAGCAGCTTAAGGGGGACTAGCGGGACCCCCTACGAGCAGTACTTC. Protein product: CASSLRGTSGTPYEQYF. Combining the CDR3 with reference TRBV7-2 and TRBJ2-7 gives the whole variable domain GAGVSQSPSNKVTEKGKDVELRCDPISGHTALYWYRQSLGQGLEFLIYFQGNSAPDKSGLPSDRFSAERTGGSVSTLTIQRTQQEDSAVYLCASSLRGTSGTPYEQYFGPGTRLTVT.